This T cell receptor (beta chain) was documented in a study of control samples from healthy donors and cancer patients (dated by TCRdb to 2020 to 2021). Libraries came from the immunoSEQ multiplex PCR assay. The immuneACCESS repertoire file appears here via TCRdb, limited to in-frame rearrangements. These files lack a portion of the clones; in checked studies, under half of the deficit traces to unresolved V genes, and the cause of the others is not known. This sample gives tens of thousands of clones in total; around 89% of them show up just once. The ten largest account for about 7.1% of the sample. This clone has only one observation. Its cognate antigen has yet to be identified. Base qualities are missing; no much larger clone stands one base away. The source is a man aged 45-60 years in good health. The source material was blood.

The DNA sequence is TGTGCCAGCAGCCACTTACGAGGAGACGAGCAGTACTTC. It specifies CASSHLRGDEQYF. Rearrangement joined TRBV7-6 to TRBJ2-7; the D gene identity is not certain. Relative to germline, V is 5 bases shorter and J is 5 bases shorter, with 13 bases between their ends. The germline V gene specifies SGHVS as CDR1 and FNYEAQ as CDR2. CDR3 length: 13 amino acids, cysteine to phenylalanine. Just CDR3 DNA is preserved here, 39 bases in frame from base 1.